Included here is one T cell receptor (beta chain) sequence, with context. Its matching antigen is unknown. Molecular-barcoded quantitative 5'-RACE produced these TCR beta libraries. In TCRdb, the 5' RACE reads were re-called with MiXCR into one record per CDR3 protein. The sample carries more than 150,000 distinct CDR3 sequences, roughly 13% recorded once. This specimen belongs to a study of CD8 T cells in ankylosing spondylitis. Whole-study results and caveats: Blood of patients with ankylosing spondylitis appeared to be characterized by a TCR beta motif of eight or nine highly homologous variants.

There are 17 residues in the CDR3. V dropped 5 bases and J dropped 5; count of bases not matched to a gene: 13. Germline V gene data show CDR1 as SGHTA and CDR2 as FQGNSA. This clonotype was obtained from a female donor with ankylosing spondylitis or in good health (not recorded which). Sequenced input: blood, either unsorted or a sorted T cell fraction (not recorded which). This chain joins TRBV7-2 and TRBJ1-5; 9 nucleotides align to TRBD1. CDR3 protein: CASSAYGRDRVDQPQHF. CDR3 DNA sequence: TGTGCCAGCAGCGCCTACGGCCGGGACAGGGTGGATCAGCCCCAGCATTTT.